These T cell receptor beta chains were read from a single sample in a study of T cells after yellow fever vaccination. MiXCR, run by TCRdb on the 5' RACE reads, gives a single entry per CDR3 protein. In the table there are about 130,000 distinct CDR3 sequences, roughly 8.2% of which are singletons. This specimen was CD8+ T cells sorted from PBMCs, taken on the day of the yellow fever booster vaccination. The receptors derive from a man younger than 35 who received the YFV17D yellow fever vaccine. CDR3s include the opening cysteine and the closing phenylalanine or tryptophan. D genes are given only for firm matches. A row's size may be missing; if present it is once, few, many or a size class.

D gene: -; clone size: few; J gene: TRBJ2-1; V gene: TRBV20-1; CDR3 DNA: TGCAGTGCTAGAGAGGGGGGGCAAGCGTACAATGAGCAGTTCTTC; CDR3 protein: CSAREGGQAYNEQFF
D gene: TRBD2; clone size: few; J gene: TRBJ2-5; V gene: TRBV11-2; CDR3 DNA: TGTGCCAGCAGTCGCCAGTCAGGACTAGCGGAAGAGACCCAGTACTTC; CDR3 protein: CASSRQSGLAEETQYF
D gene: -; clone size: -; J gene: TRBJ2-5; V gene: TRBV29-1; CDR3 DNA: TGCAGCGTTGAAGAGGGTCTCCAAGAGACCCAGTACTTC; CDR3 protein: CSVEEGLQETQYF
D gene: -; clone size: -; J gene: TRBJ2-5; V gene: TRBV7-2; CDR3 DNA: TGTGCCAGCAGCTCCACGACTTTTCGACAAAACCGGGAGACCCAGTACTTC; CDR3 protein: CASSSTTFRQNRETQYF
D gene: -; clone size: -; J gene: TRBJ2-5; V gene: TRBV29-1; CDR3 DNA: TGCAGCGTTGAAACCGGACGGACAACACAAGAGACCCAGTACTTC; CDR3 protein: CSVETGRTTQETQYF
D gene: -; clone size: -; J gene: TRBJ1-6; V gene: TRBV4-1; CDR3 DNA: TGCGCCAGCAGCCAAAAGGCGGGACCCCATAATTCACCCCTCCACTTT; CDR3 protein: CASSQKAGPHNSPLHF
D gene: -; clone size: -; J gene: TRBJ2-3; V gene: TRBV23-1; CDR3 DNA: TGCGCCAGCAGTCAACTGGCAGGGGATACTAGCACAGATACGCAGTATTTT; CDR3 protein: CASSQLAGDTSTDTQYF
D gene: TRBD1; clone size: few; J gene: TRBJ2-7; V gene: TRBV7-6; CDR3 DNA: TGTGCCAGCAGCACGAGGACAGGCAGCTACGAGCAGTACTTC; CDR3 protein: CASSTRTGSYEQYF
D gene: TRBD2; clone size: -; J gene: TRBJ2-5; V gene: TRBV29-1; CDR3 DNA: TGCAGCGTTCTCCTCCCGGGGGGAGGGATAGAGGAGACCCAGTACTTC; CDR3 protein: CSVLLPGGGIEETQYF
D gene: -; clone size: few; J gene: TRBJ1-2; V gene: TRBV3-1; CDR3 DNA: TGTGCCAGCAGCACCTCCGGGGGCTACACCTTC; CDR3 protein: CASSTSGGYTF
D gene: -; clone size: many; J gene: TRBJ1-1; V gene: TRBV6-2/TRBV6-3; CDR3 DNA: TGTGCCAGCAGTTATGGCTCCCAGGAAAACACTGAAGCTTTCTTT; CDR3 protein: CASSYGSQENTEAFF
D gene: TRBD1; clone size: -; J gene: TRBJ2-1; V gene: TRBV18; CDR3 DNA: TGTGCCAGCTCACCGGGCGACAGGGTCGGTTATATGTTCAATGAGCAGTTCTTC; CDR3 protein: CASSPGDRVGYMFNEQFF
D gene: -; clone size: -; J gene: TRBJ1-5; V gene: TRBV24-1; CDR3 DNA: TGTGCCACCAGTGTTATGACACGGCGTCCGCATTTT; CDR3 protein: CATSVMTRRPHF
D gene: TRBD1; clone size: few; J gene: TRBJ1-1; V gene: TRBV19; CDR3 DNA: TGTGCCAGTAGGACAGGGGGGATGACTGAAGCTTTCTTT; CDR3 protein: CASRTGGMTEAFF
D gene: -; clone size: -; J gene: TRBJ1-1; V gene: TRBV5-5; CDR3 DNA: TGTGCCAGCAGTTACCGTCCGGGGAACACTGAAGCTTTCTTT; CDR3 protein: CASSYRPGNTEAFF
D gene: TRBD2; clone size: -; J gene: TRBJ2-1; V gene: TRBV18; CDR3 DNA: TGTGCCAGCTCACCACAACTAGCGGGGGCCTACAATGAGCAGTTCTTC; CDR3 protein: CASSPQLAGAYNEQFF
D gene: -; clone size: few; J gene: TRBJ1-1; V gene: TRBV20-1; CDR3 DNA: TGCAGTGCCCTCGGGGGGAAAGCTTTCTTT; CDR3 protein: CSALGGKAFF
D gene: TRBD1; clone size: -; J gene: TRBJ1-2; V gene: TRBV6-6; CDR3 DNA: TGTGCCAGCAGAGGGAGGACAGGGGACTATGGCTACACCTTC; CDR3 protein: CASRGRTGDYGYTF
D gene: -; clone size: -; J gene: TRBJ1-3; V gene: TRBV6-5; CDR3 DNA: TGTGCCAGCAGTTCGGGGCGAGGAAACACCATATATTTT; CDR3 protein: CASSSGRGNTIYF
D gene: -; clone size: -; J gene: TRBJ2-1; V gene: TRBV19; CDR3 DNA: TGTGCCAGTAGTATTGGCCGGGGTACTATCAATGAGCAGTTCTTC; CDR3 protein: CASSIGRGTINEQFF
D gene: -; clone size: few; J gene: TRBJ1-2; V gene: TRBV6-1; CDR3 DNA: TGTGCCAGCAGTGAAGCGTCTCCGGGGAGGGATGGCTACACCTTC; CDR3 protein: CASSEASPGRDGYTF
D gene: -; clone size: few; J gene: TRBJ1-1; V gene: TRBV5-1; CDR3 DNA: TGCGCCAGCAGCTTGGTGTTGCGGGGAAGGAGCACTGAAGCTTTCTTT; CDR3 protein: CASSLVLRGRSTEAFF
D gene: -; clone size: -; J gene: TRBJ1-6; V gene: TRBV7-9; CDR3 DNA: TGTGCCAGCAAAGACGCTCGGGGGAATTCACCCCTCCACTTT; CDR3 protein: CASKDARGNSPLHF
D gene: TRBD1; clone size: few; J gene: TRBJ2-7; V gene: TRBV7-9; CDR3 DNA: TGTGCCTCTGGGACAGCCTCCTACGAGCAGTACTTC; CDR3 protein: CASGTASYEQYF
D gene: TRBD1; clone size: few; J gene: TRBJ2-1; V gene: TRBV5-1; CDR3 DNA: TGCGCCAGCAGCTTGGGGGGACAGACCTACAATGAGCAGTTCTTC; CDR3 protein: CASSLGGQTYNEQFF
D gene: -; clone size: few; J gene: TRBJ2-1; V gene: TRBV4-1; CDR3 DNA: TGCGCCAGCAGCCAAGTTGGTTCGGATGAGCAGTTCTTC; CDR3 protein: CASSQVGSDEQFF
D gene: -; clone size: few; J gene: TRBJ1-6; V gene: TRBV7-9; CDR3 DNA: TGTGCCAGCAGCTTAGAGTGGCAGAGTTCACCCCTCCACTTT; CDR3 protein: CASSLEWQSSPLHF
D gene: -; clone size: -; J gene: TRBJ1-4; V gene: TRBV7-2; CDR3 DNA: TGTGCCAGCAGCTTAACGGCCAATAATGAAAAACTGTTTTTT; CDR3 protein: CASSLTANNEKLFF
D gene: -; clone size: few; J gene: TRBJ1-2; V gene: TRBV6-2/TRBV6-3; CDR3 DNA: TGTGCCAGCAGTTACGCGGAACTAGGAGGCGGCTACACCTTC; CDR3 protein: CASSYAELGGGYTF
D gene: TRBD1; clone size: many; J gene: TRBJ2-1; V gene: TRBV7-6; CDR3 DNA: TGTGCCAGCAGTAGCCGGGACAGGGCCTACAATGAGCAGTTCTTC; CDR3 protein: CASSSRDRAYNEQFF
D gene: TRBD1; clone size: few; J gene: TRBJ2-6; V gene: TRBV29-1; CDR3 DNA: TGCAGCGTTGTGTCGGTCCCCGGACAGGGATCGACTGGGGCCAACGTCCTGACTTTC; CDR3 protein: CSVVSVPGQGSTGANVLTF
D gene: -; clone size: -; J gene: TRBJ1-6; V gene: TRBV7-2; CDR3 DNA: TGTGCCAGCAGCCCAACAGGGTCGAATTCACCCCTCCACTTT; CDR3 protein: CASSPTGSNSPLHF
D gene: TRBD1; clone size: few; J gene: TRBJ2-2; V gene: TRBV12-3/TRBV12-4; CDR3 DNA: TGTGCCAGCAGTTGGGACAGCCCGAACACCGGGGAGCTGTTTTTT; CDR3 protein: CASSWDSPNTGELFF
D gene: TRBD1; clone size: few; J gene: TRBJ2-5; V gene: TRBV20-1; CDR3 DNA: TGCAGTGCTTCCAGGGGGACCGGGGCCGGGGAAGAGACCCAGTACTTC; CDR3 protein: CSASRGTGAGEETQYF
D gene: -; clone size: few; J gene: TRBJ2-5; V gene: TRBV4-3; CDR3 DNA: TGCGCCAGCAGCCAAGATAGGTGGGGCATGGAGACCCAGTACTTC; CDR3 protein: CASSQDRWGMETQYF
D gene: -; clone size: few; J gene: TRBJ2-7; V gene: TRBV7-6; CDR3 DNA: TGTGCCACCACAGAGGGGGGCCTCTCCTACGAGCAGTACTTC; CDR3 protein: CATTEGGLSYEQYF
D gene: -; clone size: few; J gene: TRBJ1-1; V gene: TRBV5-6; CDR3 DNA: TGTGCCAGCAGCTTGGTCGGCGGGGAAAACACTGAAGCTTTCTTT; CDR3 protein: CASSLVGGENTEAFF
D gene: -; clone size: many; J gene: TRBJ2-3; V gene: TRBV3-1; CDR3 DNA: TGTGCCAGCAGCCCACCCCCGGGGCTCAGCACAGATACGCAGTATTTT; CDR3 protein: CASSPPPGLSTDTQYF
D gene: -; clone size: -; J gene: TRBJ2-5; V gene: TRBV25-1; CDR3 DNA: TGTGCCAGCAGTGAAGACAGCCAAGAGACCCAGTACTTC; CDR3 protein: CASSEDSQETQYF
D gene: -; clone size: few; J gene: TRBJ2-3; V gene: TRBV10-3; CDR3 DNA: TGTGCCATCAGTGAGGGCGGGGCAGATACGCAGTATTTT; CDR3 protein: CAISEGGADTQYF
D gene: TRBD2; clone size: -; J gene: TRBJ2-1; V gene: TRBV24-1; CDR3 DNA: TGTGCCACCAGTGATTTGCGGACTAGTAATACTGAGCAGTTCTTC; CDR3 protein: CATSDLRTSNTEQFF
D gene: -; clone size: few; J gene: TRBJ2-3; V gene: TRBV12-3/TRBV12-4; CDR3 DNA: TGTGCCAGCAGTTTAATCCGCGGGGGCACAGATACGCAGTATTTT; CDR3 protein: CASSLIRGGTDTQYF
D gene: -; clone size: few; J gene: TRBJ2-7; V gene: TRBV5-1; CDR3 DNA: TGCGCCAGCAGCGTGGAGCCAGCGGGCAGCTCCTACGAGCAGTACTTC; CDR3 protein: CASSVEPAGSSYEQYF
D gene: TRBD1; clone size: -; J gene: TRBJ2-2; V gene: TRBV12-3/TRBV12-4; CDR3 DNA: TGTGCCAGCAGTTGGGCCGGGACAGGGGACACCGGGGAGCTGTTTTTT; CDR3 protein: CASSWAGTGDTGELFF
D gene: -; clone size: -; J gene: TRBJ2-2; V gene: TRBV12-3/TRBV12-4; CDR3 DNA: TGTGCCAGCTGGGGCGCGGAGCTGTTTTTT; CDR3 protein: CASWGAELFF
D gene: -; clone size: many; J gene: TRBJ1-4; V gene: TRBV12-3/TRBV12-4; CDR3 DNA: TGTGCCAGCAGTGTCTCGGGACATAATGAAAAACTGTTTTTT; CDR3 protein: CASSVSGHNEKLFF
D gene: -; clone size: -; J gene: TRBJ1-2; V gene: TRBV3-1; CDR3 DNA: TGTGCCAGCAGCCAAGATGGGGCAGGGGTCTATGGCTACACCTTC; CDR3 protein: CASSQDGAGVYGYTF